These 25 T cell receptor beta chains were all obtained from the same sample, sequenced in a study of T-cell memory formation after mild COVID-19. In TCRdb, the 5' RACE reads were re-called with MiXCR into one record per CDR3 protein. The table includes about 260,000 distinct CDR3 sequences, 8% to 9% detected once. Source material: PBMCs or a T cell subset sorted from them (not recorded which). These receptors were taken from a man aged 18 to 30 who had mild COVID-19 (a few samples of this study predate the infection). Cell type and time point are not known.

The gene calls are TRBV24-1 and TRBJ2-3; 9 bases align to TRBD2. Germline CDR1 KGHDR, CDR2 SFDVKD. V gave up 5 bases and J gave up 2 bases; unmatched junction bases: 4. The CDR3 length is 15 residues. CDR3 amino acids: CATSVSGGPTDTQYF. CDR3 nucleotide sequence: TGTGCCACCAGTGTGAGCGGGGGGCCCACAGATACGCAGTATTTT.

In its sample, this clonotype was seen many times. The gene calls are TRBV20-1 and TRBJ2-1; D is perhaps TRBD2 (5 bases). The CDR3 loop spans 14 amino acids. The germline V gene encodes CDR1 DFQATT and CDR2 SNEGSKA (reference sequence). Trimming left V 3 bases short and J 4 bases short, with 13 bases between. The DNA of the CDR3 is TGCAGTGCTAGCCGGGGAGTTGTATACAATGAGCAGTTCTTC. It encodes CSASRGVVYNEQFF.

The chain is built from TRBV20-1 and TRBJ2-3, with 8 bases aligning to TRBD2. The germline CDR1 and CDR2 sequences are DFQATT and SNEGSKA (reference sequence). This CDR3 is built from 16 residues. V shed 3 bases, J shed 2 bases, and the junction held 10 bases outside the gene matches. CDR3 loop: CSASPGGGRFTDTQYF. The CDR3 DNA sequence: TGCAGTGCTAGCCCCGGGGGGGGAAGGTTCACAGATACGCAGTATTTT.

The V and J genes are TRBV25-1 and TRBJ2-5; D may be TRBD2 (6 bases). This CDR3 comprises 12 residues. Germline V lookup: CDR1 MGHDK, CDR2 SYGVNS. Trimming removed 6 bases from V and 7 bases from J, with 12 bases in between. CDR3 sequence: CASRDGTGTQYF. The CDR3 DNA reads TGTGCCAGCAGGGATGGGACTGGGACCCAGTACTTC.

This rearrangement joins TRBV15 to TRBJ1-4; 7 bases are a match to TRBD1. The CDR3 extends over 15 amino acids. Germline V gives CDR1 LNHNV, CDR2 YYDKDF (reference sequence). With V trimmed by 3 bases and J by 5 bases, 6 bases remained unmatched. The CDR3 DNA reads as TGTGCCACCAGCAGGGATAAGACAGGGAATGAAAAACTGTTTTTT. This codes for CATSRDKTGNEKLFF. Supplemented by reference TRBV15 and TRBJ1-4, the full variable domain reads DAMVIQNPRYQVTQFGKPVTLSCSQTLNHNVMYWYQQKSSQAPKLLFHYYDKDFNNEADTPDNFQSRRPNTSFCFLDIRSPGLGDTAMYLCATSRDKTGNEKLFFGSGTQLSVL.

Regarding this clonotype: Germline and junction disagree at one end, which may indicate a read error. V and J are TRBV7-8 and TRBJ1-5; maybe TRBD1 (6 bases). CDR3 length: 15 amino acids. Germline CDR1 SGHVS, CDR2 FQNEAQ. Here the CDR3 reads CASSDTGRAAQPQRF. CDR3 DNA: TGTGCCAGCAGCGATACAGGGAGGGCGGCTCAGCCCCAGCGTTTT.

The chain joins TRBV6-5 to TRBJ1-1; D call uncertain. The CDR3 is 18 amino acids. Trimming removed 6 bases from V and 0 bases from J, with 23 bases in between. Per the germline V gene, CDR1 is MNHEY and CDR2 is SVGAGI. The CDR3 DNA reads TGTGCCAGCAGGCCCACACGCCCAAAGAGCCATATGAACACTGAAGCTTTCTTT. This gives the protein CASRPTRPKSHMNTEAFF.

A few counts support this clonotype. The V gene is TRBV20-1, the J gene TRBJ1-2; 12 positions agree with TRBD1. The CDR3 has 14 residues. J was trimmed by 8 bases and V by 8 bases; bases with no gene match: 12. The germline CDR1 and CDR2 sequences are DFQATT and SNEGSKA (reference sequence). The CDR3 region is CSSNPGQGARGYTF. CDR3 coding DNA: TGCAGTTCGAACCCGGGACAGGGGGCGCGGGGCTACACCTTC.

This rearrangement joins TRBV5-1 to TRBJ2-3, with 8 bases fitting TRBD2. This CDR3 has 18 amino acids. CDR1 and CDR2 (germline): SGHRS, YFSETQ. V dropped 2 bases and J dropped 1; count of bases not matched to a gene: 12. The CDR3 bases are TGCGCCAGCAGCTTCAAGAGCGGGGGCCCCCTTCGCACAGATACGCAGTATTTT. Translated, it gives CASSFKSGGPLRTDTQYF. The full variable domain, its missing parts supplied by reference TRBV5-1 and TRBJ2-3, is KAGVTQTPRYLIKTRGQQVTLSCSPISGHRSVSWYQQTPGQGLQFLFEYFSETQRNKGNFPGRFSGRQFSNSRSEMNVSTLELGDSALYLCASSFKSGGPLRTDTQYFGPGTRLTVL.

The chain couples TRBV7-9 to TRBJ2-2; tentative D call: TRBD2 (6 bases). The V gene lost 5 bases and the J gene lost 1 base, with 14 bases spanning the gap. The germline gives CDR1 SEHNR, CDR2 FQNEAQ (reference sequence). CDR3 size: 16 residues. The CDR3 bases are TGTGCCAGCAGCCATGAGGGACTTCAGAACACCGGGGAGCTGTTTTTT. It codes for CASSHEGLQNTGELFF. The full variable domain, with the rest looked up from reference TRBV7-9 and TRBJ2-2, is DTGVSQNPRHKITKRGQNVTFRCDPISEHNRLYWYRQTLGQGPEFLTYFQNEAQLEKSRLLSDRFSAERPKGSFSTLEIQRTEQGDSAMYLCASSHEGLQNTGELFFGEGSRLTVL.

This clonotype was picked up a small number of times. The V and J genes are TRBV5-1 and TRBJ2-1; D unclear. Germline assignment: CDR1 SGHRS and CDR2 YFSETQ. The CDR3 is 14 residues long. Trimming pared 1 base from V and 7 bases from J, leaving 12 bases between. The CDR3 region is CASSLSADLNEQFF. The CDR3 nucleotides read TGCGCCAGCAGCTTGTCGGCAGACTTAAATGAGCAGTTCTTC. Looking up the rest from reference TRBV5-1 and TRBJ2-1 gives the full variable domain: KAGVTQTPRYLIKTRGQQVTLSCSPISGHRSVSWYQQTPGQGLQFLFEYFSETQRNKGNFPGRFSGRQFSNSRSEMNVSTLELGDSALYLCASSLSADLNEQFFGPGTRLTVL.

The chain recombines TRBV5-1 with TRBJ2-3, with D possibly TRBD1 on 6 matching bases. Per germline, CDR1 SGHRS and CDR2 YFSETQ. The V and J ends lost 4 bases and 9 bases respectively, with 21 bases between them. The CDR3 runs 15 residues. The CDR3: CASSRSPDRQGTQYF. CDR3 DNA: TGCGCCAGCAGCAGGTCCCCGGATAGGCAGGGGACGCAGTATTTT.

This clonotype was recorded a few times. This chain uses TRBV5-1 with TRBJ2-3, with D tentatively TRBD2 (5 bases). CDR1 and CDR2 (germline): SGHRS, YFSETQ. This CDR3 has 13 residues. V was trimmed by 0 bases and J by 5 bases, leaving 7 bases between them. The CDR3 bases are TGCGCCAGCAGCTTGGGGGGAGAAGATACGCAGTATTTT. This encodes CASSLGGEDTQYF. The whole variable domain, filled in from reference TRBV5-1 and TRBJ2-3, reads KAGVTQTPRYLIKTRGQQVTLSCSPISGHRSVSWYQQTPGQGLQFLFEYFSETQRNKGNFPGRFSGRQFSNSRSEMNVSTLELGDSALYLCASSLGGEDTQYFGPGTRLTVL.

Only a few counts were recorded for this clonotype. This chain uses TRBV4-2 with TRBJ2-2, with 13 bases aligning to TRBD2. Germline CDR1 LGHNA, CDR2 YNFKEQ. The junction had 3 bases not matched to a gene; V was cut back by 0 bases and J by 5 bases. This CDR3 comprises 17 residues. CDR3 region: CASSQDKGLAGTGELFF. The CDR3, as DNA: TGTGCCAGCAGCCAAGATAAGGGACTAGCGGGGACCGGGGAGCTGTTTTTT.

A few counts support this clonotype. The chain is built from TRBV6-6 and TRBJ1-6, with D possibly matching TRBD1 (5 bases). Germline V gene lookup returns CDR1 MNHNY and CDR2 SVGAGI (reference sequence). The CDR3 is made up of 14 amino acids. With 6 bases removed from V and 7 bases from J, the gap between germline ends came to 13 bases. CDR3 sequence reads: CASSQGRGNSPLHF. In DNA form, the CDR3 reads TGTGCCAGCAGCCAGGGTCGGGGAAATTCACCCCTCCACTTT.

This clonotype has a count of ten or more. The V call is TRBV7-6, the J call TRBJ2-5; D possibly corresponds to TRBD1 (6 bases). Germline values: CDR1 SGHVS, CDR2 FNYEAQ. V lost 7 bases and J lost 0, with 12 bases in between. This CDR3 spans 14 amino acids. The CDR3 DNA follows: TGTGCCAGCACGTATGGACAGAACCAAGAGACCCAGTACTTC. Translating gives CASTYGQNQETQYF.

There are many counts of this clonotype. A junction end diverges from the germline sequence, so it may reflect a read error. This chain uses TRBV28 with TRBJ2-3, with D possibly matching TRBD2 (5 bases). The CDR3 extends over 16 amino acids. Germline CDR1 is MDHEN and CDR2 is SYDVKM. CDR3 bases: TGTGCCAGCAGTCCCCCCGGGTCTGGAGGTCACGATACGCAATATTTT. Translating it yields CASSPPGSGGHDTQYF.

This chain uses TRBV7-9 with TRBJ2-5; D could derive from TRBD1 or TRBD2 (5 bases each). In germline, CDR1 is SEHNR, CDR2 FQNEAQ (reference sequence). The CDR3 totals 15 residues. V was shortened by 5 bases and J by 3 bases, with 16 bases between the two germline ends. CDR3 amino acids: CASSPSGTAKETQYF. CDR3 DNA sequence: TGTGCCAGCAGCCCCTCGGGGACGGCCAAAGAGACCCAGTACTTC.

This clonotype was counted only a few times. The V and J genes are TRBV27 and TRBJ2-1, with unresolved D. The V gene's germline CDR1 is MNHEY and CDR2 SMNVEV (reference sequence). There are 14 residues in the CDR3. The V end was cut by 4 bases, the J end by 5 bases, with 12 bases between. In DNA form, the CDR3 reads TGTGCCAGCAGTTCGAACACCCCTGACAATGAGCAGTTCTTC. This translates into CASSSNTPDNEQFF.

The sample holds a few counts of this clonotype. The chain carries TRBV3-1 and TRBJ1-5, with a possible D match to TRBD1 (5 bases). The germline V gene has CDR1 LGHDT and CDR2 YNNKEL (reference sequence). Trimming left V 4 bases short and J 4 bases short, with 11 bases between. This CDR3 region has 14 residues. The DNA for the CDR3 is TGTGCCAGCAGCCCATATGGGGGAAATCAGCCCCAGCATTTT. It yields the protein CASSPYGGNQPQHF.

The chain joins TRBV7-9 to TRBJ2-4; D tentatively fits TRBD1 or TRBD2 (7 bases each). This CDR3 has 16 amino acids. Germline V lookup: CDR1 SEHNR, CDR2 FQNEAQ (reference sequence). V was trimmed by 4 bases and J by 8 bases, leaving 21 bases between them. The CDR3 spells CASSSGQGGRVYIQYF. In DNA form, the CDR3 reads TGTGCCAGCAGCTCAGGCCAGGGGGGGCGAGTGTACATTCAGTACTTC.

This clonotype was seen many times. The rearrangement uses TRBV7-2 and TRBJ2-7; D is unclear. The CDR3 runs 16 residues. Germline V gene data show CDR1 as SGHTA and CDR2 as FQGNSA. Trimming stripped 1 base from V and 0 bases from J, with 13 bases between. CDR3 protein: CASSLDSDASSYEQYF. The CDR3 DNA reads TGTGCCAGCAGCTTAGATTCGGACGCGAGCTCCTACGAGCAGTACTTC.

In this sample, this clonotype turned up a few times. J is TRBJ1-2 and V is TRBV7-6; a weak D match, TRBD1 (6 bases). This CDR3 comprises 14 residues. Trimming shortened V by 4 bases and J by 8 bases, and 17 bases separated the two germline ends. Looked up from germline, CDR1 is SGHVS and CDR2 is FNYEAQ. CDR3 DNA sequence: TGTGCCAGCAGCTCCCCGGGACACTTCGGCGGCTACACCTTC. Its protein product is CASSSPGHFGGYTF.

The chain combines TRBV30 with TRBJ2-4; 10 nucleotides match TRBD2. The CDR3 covers 14 residues. CDR1 and CDR2 (germline): GTSNPN, SVGIG (reference sequence). V shed 8 bases and J 3 bases; nucleotides not matched to a gene: 7. The CDR3 region is CALYVAGGKNIQYF. The CDR3 DNA reads TGTGCCCTTTATGTAGCGGGGGGCAAAAACATTCAGTACTTC.

Only a few counts were recorded for this clonotype. The V gene is TRBV20-1, the J gene TRBJ2-1, with D possibly being TRBD1 or TRBD2 (5 bases each). The CDR3 has 12 residues. From germline, CDR1 is DFQATT and CDR2 SNEGSKA (reference sequence). V lost 7 bases and J lost 5, with 12 bases in between. CDR3 coding DNA: TGCAGTGTGGGGACCACCAACAATGAGCAGTTCTTC. It is translated as CSVGTTNNEQFF.